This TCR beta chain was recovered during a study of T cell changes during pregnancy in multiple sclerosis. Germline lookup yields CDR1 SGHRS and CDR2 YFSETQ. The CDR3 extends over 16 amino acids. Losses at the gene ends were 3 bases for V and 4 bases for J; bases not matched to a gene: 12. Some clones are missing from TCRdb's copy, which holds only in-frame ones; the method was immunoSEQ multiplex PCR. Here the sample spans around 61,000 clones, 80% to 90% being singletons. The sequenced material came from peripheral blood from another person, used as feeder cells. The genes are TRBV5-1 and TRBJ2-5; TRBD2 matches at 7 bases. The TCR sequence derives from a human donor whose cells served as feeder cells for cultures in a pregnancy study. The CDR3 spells CASSSWGGEDGETQYF. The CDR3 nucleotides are TGCGCCAGCAGCTCCTGGGGGGGAGAGGATGGAGAGACCCAGTACTTC.